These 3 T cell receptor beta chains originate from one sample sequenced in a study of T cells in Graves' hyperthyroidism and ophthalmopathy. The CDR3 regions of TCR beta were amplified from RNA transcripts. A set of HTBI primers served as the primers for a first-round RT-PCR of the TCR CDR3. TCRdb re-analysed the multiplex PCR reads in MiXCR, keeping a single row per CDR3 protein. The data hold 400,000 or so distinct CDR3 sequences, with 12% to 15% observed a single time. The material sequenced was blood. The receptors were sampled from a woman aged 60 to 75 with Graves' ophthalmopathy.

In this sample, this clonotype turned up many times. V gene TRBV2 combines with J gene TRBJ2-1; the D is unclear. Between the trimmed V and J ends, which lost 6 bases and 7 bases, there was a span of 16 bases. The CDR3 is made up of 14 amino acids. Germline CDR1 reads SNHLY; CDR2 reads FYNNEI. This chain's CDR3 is CASSPPFEQNEQFF. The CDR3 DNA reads TGTGCCAGCAGCCCCCCTTTCGAGCAGAATGAGCAGTTCTTC.

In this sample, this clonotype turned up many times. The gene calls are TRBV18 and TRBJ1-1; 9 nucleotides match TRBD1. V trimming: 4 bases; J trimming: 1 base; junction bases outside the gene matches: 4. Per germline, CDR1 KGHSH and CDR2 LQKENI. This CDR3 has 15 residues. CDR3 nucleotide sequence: TGTGCCAGCTCACTGGGACAGGGTGGGAACACTGAAGCTTTCTTT. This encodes CASSLGQGGNTEAFF.

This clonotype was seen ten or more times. The CDR3, as DNA: TGTGCCAGCAGCACGGGACTAGCGGTAATGGATACCGGGGAGCTGTTTTTT. As protein: CASSTGLAVMDTGELFF. The chain uses TRBV11-2 and TRBJ2-2, with 11 bases matching TRBD2. This CDR3 is 17 amino acids long. Germline-derived CDR1 and CDR2 are SGHAT and FQNNGV. V lost 5 bases to trimming and J lost 5 bases; unmatched junction nucleotides: 10. Based on the CDR3 plus reference TRBV11-2 and TRBJ2-2, the full variable domain is EAGVAQSPRYKIIEKRQSVAFWCNPISGHATLYWYQQILGQGPKLLIQFQNNGVVDDSQLPKDRFSAERLKGVDSTLKIQPAKLEDSAVYLCASSTGLAVMDTGELFFGEGSRLTVL.